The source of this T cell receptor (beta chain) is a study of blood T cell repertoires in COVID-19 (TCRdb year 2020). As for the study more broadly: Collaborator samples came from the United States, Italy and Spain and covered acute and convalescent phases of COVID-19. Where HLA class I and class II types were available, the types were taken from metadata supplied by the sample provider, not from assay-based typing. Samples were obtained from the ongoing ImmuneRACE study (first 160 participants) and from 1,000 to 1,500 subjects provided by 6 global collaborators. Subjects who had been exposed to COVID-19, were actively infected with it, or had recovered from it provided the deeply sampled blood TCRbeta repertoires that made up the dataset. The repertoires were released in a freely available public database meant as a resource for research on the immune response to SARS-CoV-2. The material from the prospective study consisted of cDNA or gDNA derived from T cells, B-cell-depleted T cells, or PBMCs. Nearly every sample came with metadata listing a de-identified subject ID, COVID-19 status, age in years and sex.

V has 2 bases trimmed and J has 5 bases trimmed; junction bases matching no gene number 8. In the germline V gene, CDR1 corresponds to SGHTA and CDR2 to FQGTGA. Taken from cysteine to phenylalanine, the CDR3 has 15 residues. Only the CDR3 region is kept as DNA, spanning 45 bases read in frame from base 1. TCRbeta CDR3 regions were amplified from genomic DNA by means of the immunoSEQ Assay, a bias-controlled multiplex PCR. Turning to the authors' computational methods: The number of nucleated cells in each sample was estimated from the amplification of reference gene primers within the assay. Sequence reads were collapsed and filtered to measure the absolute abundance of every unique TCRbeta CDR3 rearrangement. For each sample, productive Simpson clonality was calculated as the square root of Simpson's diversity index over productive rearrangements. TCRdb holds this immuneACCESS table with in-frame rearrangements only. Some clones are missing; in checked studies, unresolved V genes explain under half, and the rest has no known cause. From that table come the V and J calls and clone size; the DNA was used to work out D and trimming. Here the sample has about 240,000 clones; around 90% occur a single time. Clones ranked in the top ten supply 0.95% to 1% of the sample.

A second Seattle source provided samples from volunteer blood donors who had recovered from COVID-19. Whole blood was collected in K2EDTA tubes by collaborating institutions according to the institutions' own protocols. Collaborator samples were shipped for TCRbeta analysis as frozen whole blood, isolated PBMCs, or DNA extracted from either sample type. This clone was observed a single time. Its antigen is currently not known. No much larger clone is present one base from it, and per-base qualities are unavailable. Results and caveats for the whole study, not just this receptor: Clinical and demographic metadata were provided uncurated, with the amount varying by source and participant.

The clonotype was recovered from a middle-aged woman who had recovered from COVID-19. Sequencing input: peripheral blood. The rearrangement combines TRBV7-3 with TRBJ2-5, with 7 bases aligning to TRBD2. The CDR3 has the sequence CASSLGGGPRETQYF. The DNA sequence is TGTGCCAGCAGCTTAGGGGGAGGGCCTCGGGAGACCCAGTACTTC.